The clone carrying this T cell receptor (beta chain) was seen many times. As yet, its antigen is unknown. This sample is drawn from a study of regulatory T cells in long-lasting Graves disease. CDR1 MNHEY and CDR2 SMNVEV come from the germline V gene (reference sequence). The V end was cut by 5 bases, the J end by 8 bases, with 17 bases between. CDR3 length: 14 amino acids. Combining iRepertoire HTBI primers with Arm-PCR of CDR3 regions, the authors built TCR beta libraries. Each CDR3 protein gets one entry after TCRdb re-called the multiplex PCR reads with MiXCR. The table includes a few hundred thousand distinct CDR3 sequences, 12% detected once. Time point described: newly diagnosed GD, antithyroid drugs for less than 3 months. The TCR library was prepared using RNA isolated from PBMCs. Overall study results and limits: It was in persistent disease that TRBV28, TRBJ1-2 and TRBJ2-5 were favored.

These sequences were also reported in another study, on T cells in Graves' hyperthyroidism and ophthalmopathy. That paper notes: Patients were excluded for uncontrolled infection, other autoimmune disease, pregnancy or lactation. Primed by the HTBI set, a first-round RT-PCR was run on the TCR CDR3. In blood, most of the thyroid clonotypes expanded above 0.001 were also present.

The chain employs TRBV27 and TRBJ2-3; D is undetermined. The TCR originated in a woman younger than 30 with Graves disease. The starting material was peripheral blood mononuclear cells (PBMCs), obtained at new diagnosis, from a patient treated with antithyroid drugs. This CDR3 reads CASSVTDAVGTQYF. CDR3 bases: TGTGCCAGCAGTGTGACTGACGCGGTTGGTACGCAGTATTTT.